This entry concerns a single T cell receptor beta chain. Its antigen is not known. Treatment in this sample: approximately 10-day PBMC culture with coronavirus spike peptide pools or control peptides (ViraFEST assay). This sample is part of a study of vaccination and CD4 T cells after COVID-19. Sequencing of DNA taken from cultured CD4+ T cells relied on the Oncomine TCR Beta short-read assay. TCRdb reanalysed the PCR reads using MiXCR and keeps one entry per CDR3 protein. The sample lists more than 4,000 distinct CDR3 sequences, roughly 42% occurring once. Looked up from germline, CDR1 is ENHRY and CDR2 is SYGVKD. The length of the CDR3 is 18 residues. The trim removed 5 bases at V and 0 bases at J, leaving 11 bases unmatched.

The chain joins TRBV10-3 to TRBJ1-2, with 11 positions matching TRBD1. The source is a human donor who had recovered from COVID-19. The specimen sequenced was CD4+ T cells from blood, cultured in vitro. The CDR3 coding sequence is TGTGCCATCAGTAGCCGGCCGGGGACAGGGGGTTCTAACTATGGCTACACCTTC. Its protein is CAISSRPGTGGSNYGYTF.